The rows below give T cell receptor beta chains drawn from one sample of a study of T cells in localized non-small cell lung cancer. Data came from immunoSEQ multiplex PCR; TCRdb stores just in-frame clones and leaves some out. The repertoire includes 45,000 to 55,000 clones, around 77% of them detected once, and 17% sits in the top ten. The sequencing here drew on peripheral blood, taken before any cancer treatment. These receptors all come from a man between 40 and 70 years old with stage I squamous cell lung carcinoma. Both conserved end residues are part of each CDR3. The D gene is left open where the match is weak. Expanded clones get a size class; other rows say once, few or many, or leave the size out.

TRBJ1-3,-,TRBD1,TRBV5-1,TGCGCCAGCAGCGTGGGACAGGGGCAAGGAAACACCATATATTTT,CASSVGQGQGNTIYF
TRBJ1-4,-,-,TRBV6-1,TGTGCCAGCCTCATCCAGGGGTGGGGGGAAAAACTGTTTTTT,CASLIQGWGEKLFF
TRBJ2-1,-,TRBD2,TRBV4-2,TGTGCCAGCAGCCGGGGGGGTTACAATGAGCAGTTCTTC,CASSRGGYNEQFF
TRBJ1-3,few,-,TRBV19,TGTGCCAGTAGTATTCACAGAACAGACTCTGGAAACACCATATATTTT,CASSIHRTDSGNTIYF
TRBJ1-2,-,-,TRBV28,TGTGCCAGCAGTTTCATCGGCCTCTATGGCTACACCTTC,CASSFIGLYGYTF
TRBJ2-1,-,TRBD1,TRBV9,TGTGCCAGCAGCTTAAGGGACAGGGTGCCCAATGAGCAGTTCTTC,CASSLRDRVPNEQFF
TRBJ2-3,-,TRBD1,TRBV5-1,TGCGCCAGCAGCCCCACCCCGACAGGGGGTGCAGATACGCAGTATTTT,CASSPTPTGGADTQYF
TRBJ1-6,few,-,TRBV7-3,TGTGCCAGCAGCCGCGCTAACGGACCCCTCCACTTT,CASSRANGPLHF
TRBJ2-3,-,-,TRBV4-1,TGCGCCAGCAGCCAAGTGGATAGTGCAGATACGCAGTATTTT,CASSQVDSADTQYF
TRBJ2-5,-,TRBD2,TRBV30,TGTGCCTGGAGTGTAAGCCTAGCGGGGGGGAGGGAGACCCAGTACTTC,CAWSVSLAGGRETQYF
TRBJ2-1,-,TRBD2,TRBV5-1,TGCGCCAGCAGCTTGGGGGAGGGTCTCAATGAGCAGTTCTTC,CASSLGEGLNEQFF
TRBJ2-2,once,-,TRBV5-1,TGCGCCAGCAGCTTGGGACAGGGAGGGACCGGGGAGCTGTTTTTT,CASSLGQGGTGELFF
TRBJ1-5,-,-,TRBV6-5,TGTGCCAGCAAGGTGGGGGATCAGCCCCAGCATTTT,CASKVGDQPQHF
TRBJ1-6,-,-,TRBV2,TGTGCCAGCAGTTCAGGGAGGAATTCACCCCTCCACTTT,CASSSGRNSPLHF
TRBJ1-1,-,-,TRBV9,TGTGCCAGCAGCGCGACAGTCCTGGGCGAAGCTTTCTTT,CASSATVLGEAFF
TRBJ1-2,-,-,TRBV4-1,TGCGCCAGCAGCCCCGCAGGGATTTCGGTCTACACCTTC,CASSPAGISVYTF
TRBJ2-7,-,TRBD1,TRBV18,TGTGCCAGCTCACCCGGACAGGGGTCGTACGAGCAGTACTTC,CASSPGQGSYEQYF
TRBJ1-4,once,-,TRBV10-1,TGCGCCAGCACCCGAGATCTCTTGGGGAGCAATGAAAAACTGTTTTTT,CASTRDLLGSNEKLFF
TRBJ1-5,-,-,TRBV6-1,TGTGCCAGTACCCCAGGGGTTAATCAGCCCCAGCATTTT,CASTPGVNQPQHF
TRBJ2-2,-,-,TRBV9,TGTGCCAGCAGCGTAGCTGGCGTAGGGGACCTTCCCGGGGAGCTGTTTTTT,CASSVAGVGDLPGELFF
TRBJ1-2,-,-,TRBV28,TGTGCCAGCAGTTTATCGGTTATCTATGGCTACACCTTC,CASSLSVIYGYTF
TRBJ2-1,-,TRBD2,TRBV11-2,TGTGCCAGCAGCCGCCAGGGGTTAGGACTAGCTAACGATGAGCAGTTCTTC,CASSRQGLGLANDEQFF
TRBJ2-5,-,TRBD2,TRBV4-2,TGTGCCAGCAGCCAAGGGAACGGGGGGGCCTTAGAGACCCAGTACTTC,CASSQGNGGALETQYF
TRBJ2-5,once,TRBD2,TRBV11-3,TGTGCCAGCAGCTTAGACGGAAGCGGGGGTCCCCAAGAGACCCAGTACTTC,CASSLDGSGGPQETQYF
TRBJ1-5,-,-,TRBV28,TGTGCCAGCAGTCCGGGAGAAAGAGGGAATCAGCCCCAGCATTTT,CASSPGERGNQPQHF
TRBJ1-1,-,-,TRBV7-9,TGTGCCAGCACTCAGAACACTGAAGCTTTCTTT,CASTQNTEAFF
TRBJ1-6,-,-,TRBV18,TGTGCCAGCTCACCGCGGAATGGGGCTGTCTTCCACTTT,CASSPRNGAVFHF
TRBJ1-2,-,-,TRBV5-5,TGTGCCAGCAGCTTACGGGAGCCAGCTAACTATGGCTACACCTTC,CASSLREPANYGYTF
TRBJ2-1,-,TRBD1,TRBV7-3,TGTGCCAGCAGCTTTTTGCCTGGGGACAGGGATGACGAGCAGTTCTTC,CASSFLPGDRDDEQFF
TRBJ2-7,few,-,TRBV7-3,TGTGCCAGCAGCTTAACAGGTGGACTCTACGAGCAGTACTTC,CASSLTGGLYEQYF
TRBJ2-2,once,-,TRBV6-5,TGTGCCAGCAGCCCGCCTAGGGGGGGTACCGGGGAGCTGTTTTTT,CASSPPRGGTGELFF
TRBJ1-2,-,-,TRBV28,TGTGCCAGCAGTTTCGGGGCAGGGGTTGGCTACACCTTC,CASSFGAGVGYTF
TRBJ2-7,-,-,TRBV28,TGTGCCAGCAAGGGGTCGACACCGGAAGAGCAGTACTTC,CASKGSTPEEQYF
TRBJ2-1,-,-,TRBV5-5,TGTGCCAGCAGCTCGGGACTGTACAATGAGCAGTTCTTC,CASSSGLYNEQFF
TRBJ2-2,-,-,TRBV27,TGTGCCAGCAGGCCGGGGACAAGACCAAACACCGGGGAGCTGTTTTTT,CASRPGTRPNTGELFF
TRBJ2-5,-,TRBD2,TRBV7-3,TGTGCCAGCAGCTTTAGCGGGGGGAATCAAGAGACCCAGTACTTC,CASSFSGGNQETQYF
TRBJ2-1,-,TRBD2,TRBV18,TGTGCCAGCTCACCGAATGGACTAGCGGGGGGGGTTGGTGAGCAGTTCTTC,CASSPNGLAGGVGEQFF
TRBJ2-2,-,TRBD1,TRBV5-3,TGTGCCAGAAGCTCACGGGACAGACAAGCGAACACCGGGGAGCTGTTTTTT,CARSSRDRQANTGELFF
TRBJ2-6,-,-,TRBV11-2,TGTGCCAGCAGTCAGGACTTCTCTGGGGCCAACGTCCTGACTTTC,CASSQDFSGANVLTF
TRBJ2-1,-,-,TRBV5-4,TGTGCCAGCAGCTTGGAACTAGCACCTTACAATGAGCAGTTCTTC,CASSLELAPYNEQFF
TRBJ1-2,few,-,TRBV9,TGTGCCAGCAGCGTAGGCGCAGTTGGGGACGATGGCTACACCTTC,CASSVGAVGDDGYTF
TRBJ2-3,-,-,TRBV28,TGTGCCAGCACCTTTGTCAGCGGGACAGATACGCAGTATTTT,CASTFVSGTDTQYF
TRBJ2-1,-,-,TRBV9,TGTGCCAGCAGCGTAGAAGGGACTGGGGGCAATGAGCAGTTCTTC,CASSVEGTGGNEQFF
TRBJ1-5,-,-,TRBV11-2,TGTGCCAGCAGCTTACAACTTGATCAGCCCCAGCATTTT,CASSLQLDQPQHF
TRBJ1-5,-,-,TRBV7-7,TGTGCTAGCAGCTTAGACATTCAGCCCCAGCATTTT,CASSLDIQPQHF
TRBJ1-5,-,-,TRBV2,TGTGCCAGCAGCCGGGGAGGGGAACAGCCCCAGCATTTT,CASSRGGEQPQHF
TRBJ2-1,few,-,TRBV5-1,TGCGCCAGCAGCTTGGCAGGGAGCTCCTACAATGAGCAGTTCTTC,CASSLAGSSYNEQFF
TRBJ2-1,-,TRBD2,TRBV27,TGTGCCAGCAGCGGGACTACCTCCTACAATGAGCAGTTCTTC,CASSGTTSYNEQFF
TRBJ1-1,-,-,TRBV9,TGTGCCAGCAGCGTAGCTCCAGGAACCTTCGAAGCTTTCTTT,CASSVAPGTFEAFF
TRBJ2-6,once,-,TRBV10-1,TGCGCCAGCAGTGAGTCATCGGCCGAGGGGGCCAACGTCCTGACTTTC,CASSESSAEGANVLTF
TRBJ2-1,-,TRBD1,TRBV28,TGTGCCAGCAGTCCAACCAACAGGGGAGAGGAGCAGTTCTTC,CASSPTNRGEEQFF
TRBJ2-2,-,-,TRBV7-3,TGTGCCAGCAGCTCCCTGGGGGCGGCGAACACCGGGGAGCTGTTTTTT,CASSSLGAANTGELFF
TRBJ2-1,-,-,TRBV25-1,TGTGCCAGCAGTGAACCTGACAGGGACTTCAATGAGCAGTTCTTC,CASSEPDRDFNEQFF
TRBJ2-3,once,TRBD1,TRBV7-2,TGTGCCAGCAGCCCAACAGGGGGAGGCACAGATACGCAGTATTTT,CASSPTGGGTDTQYF
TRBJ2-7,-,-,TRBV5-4,TGTGCCAGCAGCCGTCAGGGGTCGACCTACGAGCAGTACTTC,CASSRQGSTYEQYF
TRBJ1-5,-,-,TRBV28,TGTGCCAGCAGTCTCCAAATCCGACAGCCCCAGCATTTT,CASSLQIRQPQHF
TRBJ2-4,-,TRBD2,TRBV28,TGTGCCAGCAGTTTCACTAGCGGGGGGTTAGCCAAAAACATTCAGTACTTC,CASSFTSGGLAKNIQYF